The 4 T cell receptor beta chains below were found in one sample sequenced in a study of blood T cell repertoires in COVID-19. Using immunoSEQ multiplex PCR, the repertoire was profiled, and TCRdb retains in-frame clones only, with some absent. The data contain a few hundred thousand clones, 70% to 90% of them seen just once; the ten biggest clones take up about 8%. Material for sequencing was peripheral blood. Source of these receptors: a woman aged 45-59 years who had recovered from COVID-19.

The genes are TRBV5-1 and TRBJ1-2, with D possibly TRBD1 on 5 matching bases. This CDR3 is 12 amino acids long. CDR1 and CDR2 from the germline V gene are SGHRS and YFSETQ. Trimming shortened V by 0 bases and J by 10 bases, and 10 bases separated the two germline ends. CDR3 loop: CASSLVPGLYTF. The CDR3 nucleotides are TGCGCCAGCAGCTTGGTTCCAGGGCTCTACACCTTC. Variable domain in full (rest from reference TRBV5-1 and TRBJ1-2): KAGVTQTPRYLIKTRGQQVTLSCSPISGHRSVSWYQQTPGQGLQFLFEYFSETQRNKGNFPGRFSGRQFSNSRSEMNVSTLELGDSALYLCASSLVPGLYTFGSGTRLTVV.

This CDR3 is CASSIGQGAEAFF. CDR3 coding DNA: TGTGCCAGTAGTATAGGACAGGGGGCTGAAGCTTTCTTT. The genes are TRBV19 and TRBJ1-1, with 9 nucleotides matching TRBD1. CDR1 is LNHDA, CDR2 SQIVND, per germline (reference sequence). The V gene end was trimmed by 1 base and the J gene end by 6 bases; junction bases not matched to a gene: 0. The CDR3 extends over 13 amino acids.

The chain recombines TRBV7-8 with TRBJ2-7; the D gene is possibly TRBD2 (5 bases). This CDR3 is 14 amino acids long. The germline V and J ends were trimmed by 1 base and 6 bases, with 13 bases remaining between them. Germline V CDR1 and CDR2: SGHVS, FQNEAQ. The CDR3 region is CASSLGGLAGEQYF. In DNA, the CDR3 is TGTGCCAGCAGCTTAGGAGGGCTAGCCGGCGAGCAGTACTTC. The entire variable domain, with the rest obtained from reference TRBV7-8 and TRBJ2-7, is as follows: GAGVSQSPRYKVAKRGQDVALRCDPISGHVSLFWYQQALGQGPEFLTYFQNEAQLDKSGLPSDRFFAERPEGSVSTLKIQRTQQEDSAVYLCASSLGGLAGEQYFGPGTRLTVT.

The genes are TRBV30 and TRBJ2-1; no clear D gene. The CDR3 loop spans 13 amino acids. V gave up 0 bases and J gave up 3 bases, with 6 bases separating them. The germline gives CDR1 GTSNPN, CDR2 SVGIG (reference sequence). As DNA, the CDR3 is TGTGCCTGGAGTGTCCAACACTACAATGAGCAGTTCTTC. This codes for CAWSVQHYNEQFF. Full variable domain (rest looked up from reference TRBV30 and TRBJ2-1): SQTIHQWPATLVQPVGSPLSLECTVEGTSNPNLYWYRQAAGRGLQLLFYSVGIGQISSEVPQNLSASRPQDRQFILSSKKLLLSDSGFYLCAWSVQHYNEQFFGPGTRLTVL.